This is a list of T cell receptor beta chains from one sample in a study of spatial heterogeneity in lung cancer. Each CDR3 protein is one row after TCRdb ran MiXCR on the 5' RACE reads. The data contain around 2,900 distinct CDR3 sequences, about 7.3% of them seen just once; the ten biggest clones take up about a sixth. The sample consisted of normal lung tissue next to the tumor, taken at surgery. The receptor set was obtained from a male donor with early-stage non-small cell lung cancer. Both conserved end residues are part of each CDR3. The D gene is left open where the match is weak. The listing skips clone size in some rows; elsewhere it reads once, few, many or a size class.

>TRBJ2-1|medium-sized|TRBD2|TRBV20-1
TGCAGTGCTAGTCCTTACGGGTCGAGCGGGAGGGCCGGTGAGCAGTTCTTC
CSASPYGSSGRAGEQFF
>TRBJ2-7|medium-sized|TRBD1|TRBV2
TGTGCCAGCAAACCCGAGGAGACAGGGGTGAGCTCCTACGAGCAGTACTTC
CASKPEETGVSSYEQYF
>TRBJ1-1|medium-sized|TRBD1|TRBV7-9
TGTGCCAGCAGCTTTGGTGACAGGGGAGACACTGAAGCTTTCTTT
CASSFGDRGDTEAFF
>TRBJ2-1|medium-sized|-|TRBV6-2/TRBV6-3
TGTGCCAGCAGCGCCCGCAACAATGAGCAGTTCTTC
CASSARNNEQFF
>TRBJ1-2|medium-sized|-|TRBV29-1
TGCAGCGTTGAAGATAAGGGCAGGGCTAACTATGGCTACACCTTC
CSVEDKGRANYGYTF
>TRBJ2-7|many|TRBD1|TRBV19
TGTGCCAGTAGTCCTCCGACCGGGACAGGGTTACGTGAGCAGTACTTC
CASSPPTGTGLREQYF
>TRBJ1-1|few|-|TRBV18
TGTGCCAGCTCGCTATTTCAGGGGATCACTGAAGCTTTCTTT
CASSLFQGITEAFF
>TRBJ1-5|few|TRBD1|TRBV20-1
TGCAGTGCTAGCAAACAGGGGGCTGGCAATCAGCCCCAGCATTTT
CSASKQGAGNQPQHF
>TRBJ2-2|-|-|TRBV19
TGTGCCAGCGCGGACAGTAACACCGGGGAGCTGTTTTTT
CASADSNTGELFF
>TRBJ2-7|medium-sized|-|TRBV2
TGTGCCAGCAGTGAAATAGGGCGGGCCTACGAGCAGTACTTC
CASSEIGRAYEQYF
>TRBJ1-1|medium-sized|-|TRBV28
TGTGCCAGCAGTACTTACACTGAAGCTTTCTTT
CASSTYTEAFF
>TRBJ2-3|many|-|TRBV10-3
TGTGCCATCAGTCTTGGGGGAGCCGCAGATACGCAGTATTTT
CAISLGGAADTQYF
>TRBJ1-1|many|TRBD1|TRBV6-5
TGTGCCAGCAGTTACTCCCAGGGGGCGAACACTGAAGCTTTCTTT
CASSYSQGANTEAFF
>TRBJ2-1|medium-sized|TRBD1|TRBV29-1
TGCAGCGTTGAGTACGGGACAGGGTCCAATGAGCAGTTCTTC
CSVEYGTGSNEQFF
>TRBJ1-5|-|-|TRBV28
TGTGCCAGCAAAGGGAATCAGCCCCAGCATTTT
CASKGNQPQHF
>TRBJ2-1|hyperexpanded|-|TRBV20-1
TGCAGTGCTAGACCTCCGGCCCAGGGCAATGAGCAGTTCTTC
CSARPPAQGNEQFF
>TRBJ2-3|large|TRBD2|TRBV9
TGTGCCAGCAGCGTAGGACGGGGACTACGTAGCACAGATACGCAGTATTTT
CASSVGRGLRSTDTQYF
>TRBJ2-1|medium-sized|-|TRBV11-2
TGTGCCAGCAGCCCCGAGGGTCCACCCTACAATGAGCAGTTCTTC
CASSPEGPPYNEQFF
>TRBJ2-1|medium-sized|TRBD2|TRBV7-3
TGTGCCAGCAGCTTCCGGGCTAGCGGGAAAAACAATGAGCAGTTCTTC
CASSFRASGKNNEQFF
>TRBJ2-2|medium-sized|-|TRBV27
TGTGCCAGCAGTTTGATGACCGGGGAGCTGTTTTTT
CASSLMTGELFF
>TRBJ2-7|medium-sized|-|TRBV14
TGTGCCAGCAGCCCGAGGTCCGGTCGGGAGCTTTACGAGCAGTACTTC
CASSPRSGRELYEQYF
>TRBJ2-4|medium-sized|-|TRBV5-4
TGTGCCAGCAGCTTGGGGTCTGCCAAAAACATTCAGTACTTC
CASSLGSAKNIQYF
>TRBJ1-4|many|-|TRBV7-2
TGTGCCAGCAGCCAGACAGGTCCAACTAATGAAAAACTGTTTTTT
CASSQTGPTNEKLFF
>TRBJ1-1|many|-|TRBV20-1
TGCAGTGCTAGAGCATCGGGGACTGAAGCTTTCTTT
CSARASGTEAFF
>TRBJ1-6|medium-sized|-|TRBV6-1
TGTGCCAGCAGTGACAGGGGAAGGAATTCACCCCTCCACTTT
CASSDRGRNSPLHF
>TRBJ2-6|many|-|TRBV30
TGTGCCTGGAGTCGGGACTCTGGGGCCAACGTCCTGACTTTC
CAWSRDSGANVLTF
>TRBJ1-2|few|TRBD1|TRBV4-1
TGCGCCAGCAGCCAAGACCCCCAGGGGGATGGTGGCTACACCTTC
CASSQDPQGDGGYTF
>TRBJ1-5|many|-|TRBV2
TGTGCCAGCAGGGGTCCCGTCCGCAATCAGCCCCAGCATTTT
CASRGPVRNQPQHF
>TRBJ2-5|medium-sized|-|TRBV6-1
TGTGCCAGCAGGTTCAACAGGGAGGGCGAGACCCAGTACTTC
CASRFNREGETQYF
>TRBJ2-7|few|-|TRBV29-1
TGCAGCGTTTCTCCTCTCCGGGACGGCTCCTACGAGCAGTACTTC
CSVSPLRDGSYEQYF
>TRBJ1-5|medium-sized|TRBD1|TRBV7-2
TGTGCCAGCAGCCCGCGGACAGGGTGGAGGGTACAGCCCCAGCATTTT
CASSPRTGWRVQPQHF
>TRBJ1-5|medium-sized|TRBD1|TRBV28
TGTGCCAGCAGTGGAATCGGACAGGGGCTTAATCAGCCCCAGCATTTT
CASSGIGQGLNQPQHF
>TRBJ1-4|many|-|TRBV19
TGTGCCAGCTCAGGGGCGGTTTTAACTAATGAAAAACTGTTTTTT
CASSGAVLTNEKLFF
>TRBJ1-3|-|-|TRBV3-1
TGTGCCAGCAGCGGGACAACCTCCTCTGGAAACACCATATATTTT
CASSGTTSSGNTIYF
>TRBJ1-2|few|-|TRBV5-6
TGTGCCAGCAGCTTGCCCACACAGGGTAGGAGGGATGGCTACACCTTC
CASSLPTQGRRDGYTF
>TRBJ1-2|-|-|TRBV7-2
TGTGCCAGCAGCTTACTCTATGGCTACACCTTC
CASSLLYGYTF
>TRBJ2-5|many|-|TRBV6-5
TGTGCCAGCAGTTATGAGGAGGGGAGGCAAGAGACCCAGTACTTC
CASSYEEGRQETQYF
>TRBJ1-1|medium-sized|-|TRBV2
TGTGCCAGCAGTGGGTACGGGACAGAAGCTTTCTTT
CASSGYGTEAFF
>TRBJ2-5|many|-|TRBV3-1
TGTGCCAGCAGCCAGTATCTAAGCCTAGCTGAGACCCAGTACTTC
CASSQYLSLAETQYF
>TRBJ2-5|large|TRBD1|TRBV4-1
TGCGCCAGCAGCCAGGGGGACAGGGGGCTGGAAGAGACCCAGTACTTC
CASSQGDRGLEETQYF
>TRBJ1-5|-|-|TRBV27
TGTGCCAGCGGTAACAGGGTCCACGACGGCGGTCAGCCCCAGCATTTT
CASGNRVHDGGQPQHF